The 18 T cell receptor beta chains below were found in one sample sequenced in a study of regulatory dendritic cells for organ transplantation. Produced via immunoSEQ multiplex PCR; TCRdb's table is partial and in-frame only. The sample lists roughly 35,000 clones, about 88% occurring once. The sample was naive CD4+ T cells from blood. Subset noted: CD45RA+ naive T cells. Receptors originate from a human donor in good health.

J is TRBJ1-3 and V is TRBV9; D perhaps matches TRBD1 (5 bases). The germline gives CDR1 SGDLS, CDR2 YYNGEE. V was pared by 0 bases and J by 0 bases, with 13 bases between. The CDR3 has 17 residues. The CDR3 loop reads CASSVDPGPFSGNTIYF. CDR3 nucleotide sequence: TGTGCCAGCAGCGTAGACCCGGGACCCTTCTCTGGAAACACCATATATTTT.

The V call is TRBV4-1, the J call TRBJ2-7; D uncertain. The V end was cut by 0 bases, the J end by 3 bases, with 15 bases between. CDR1 and CDR2 (germline): MGHRA, YSYEKL. The length of the CDR3 is 16 residues. This chain's CDR3 is CASSQDSSGFVYEQYF. The DNA for the CDR3 is TGCGCCAGCAGCCAAGATTCCTCTGGGTTTGTCTACGAGCAGTACTTC.

The chain employs TRBV4-1 and TRBJ1-5; 9 positions match TRBD1. V shed 0 bases and J 2 bases; nucleotides not matched to a gene: 11. Per germline, CDR1 MGHRA and CDR2 YSYEKL. CDR3 length: 19 amino acids. The CDR3 DNA sequence: TGCGCCAGCAGCCAAGATACAGACAGGGGGTATTTCGGCAATCAGCCCCAGCATTTT. Its protein product is CASSQDTDRGYFGNQPQHF.

On this clone: A junction end diverges from the germline sequence, so it may reflect a read error. The V call is TRBV5-5, the J call TRBJ1-2; no clear D. The germline V gene encodes CDR1 SGHKS and CDR2 YYEKEE (reference sequence). The CDR3 has 15 residues. CDR3 in DNA: TGTGCCAGCAGTTTGGCCCTGGTAGCGAGCTATGGCTACACCTTC. Its protein is CASSLALVASYGYTF.

Only a few counts were recorded for this clone. The rearrangement links TRBV19 to TRBJ1-2; D possibly corresponds to TRBD1 (6 bases). Germline CDR1 is LNHDA and CDR2 is SQIVND (reference sequence). CDR3 length: 14 residues. V was pared by 1 base and J by 2 bases, with 8 bases between. CDR3 in amino acids: CASSIGTVNYGYTF. CDR3 bases: TGTGCCAGTAGTATAGGGACAGTGAACTATGGCTACACCTTC.

This sequence joins TRBV30 and TRBJ2-1, with TRBD2 matching over 11 bases. V was pared by 0 bases and J by 8 bases, with 15 bases of the junction left unmatched. Germline CDR1 is GTSNPN and CDR2 is SVGIG (reference sequence). The CDR3 sequence is 18 residues long. In DNA, the CDR3 is TGTGCCTGGAGTGTACGTCGTAGCGGGGGGGCATCTAGTCATGAGCAGTTCTTC. This codes for CAWSVRRSGGASSHEQFF.

The CDR3 sequence is CASSPNPRRGQTGNTIYF. The CDR3 coding sequence is TGTGCCAGCAGTCCAAATCCACGAAGGGGGCAGACTGGAAACACCATATATTTT. V usage is TRBV28 and J usage is TRBJ1-3, with TRBD1 matching over 7 bases. The CDR3 totals 18 residues. The germline V gene has CDR1 MDHEN and CDR2 SYDVKM. V was clipped by 5 bases and J by 2 bases; unmatched bases: 15.

The rearrangement links TRBV11-2 to TRBJ2-1; 12 bases are a match to TRBD2. V lost 5 bases to trimming and J lost 9 bases; unmatched junction nucleotides: 8. The length of the CDR3 is 15 residues. Germline V lookup: CDR1 SGHAT, CDR2 FQNNGV. CDR3 nucleotides: TGTGCCAGCAGCCCCCGGACTAGCGGGACTGGTGAGCAGTTCTTC. Translated: CASSPRTSGTGEQFF.

CDR3 coding DNA: TGTGCCAGTTCGGGTCTCGGGGAGCTGTTTTTT. Translated: CASSGLGELFF. The chain uses TRBV19 and TRBJ2-2; D is uncertain. Deletions cut 8 bases from V and 7 bases from J, with 8 bases between. This CDR3 spans 11 amino acids. Germline values: CDR1 LNHDA, CDR2 SQIVND (reference sequence).

The genes are TRBV18 and TRBJ1-4, with D unclear. Germline V CDR1 and CDR2: KGHSH, LQKENI. The V end was cut by 3 bases, the J end by 1 base, with 6 bases between. This CDR3 comprises 14 residues. CDR3 DNA sequence: TGTGCCAGCTCACCGACGGGAACTAATGAAAAACTGTTTTTT. It codes for CASSPTGTNEKLFF.

This chain uses TRBV5-4 with TRBJ2-5, with 9 bases lining up with TRBD2. With 2 bases clipped from V and 5 bases from J, the junction kept 7 bases outside the gene matches. The CDR3 has 15 residues. In germline, CDR1 is SGHNT, CDR2 YYREEE (reference sequence). This CDR3 reads CASSFLSGSGETQYF. The CDR3 DNA follows: TGTGCCAGCAGCTTTCTTAGCGGGAGTGGCGAGACCCAGTACTTC.

This chain uses TRBV6-1 with TRBJ1-2, with 10 bases identical to TRBD1. Germline CDR1 reads MNHNS; CDR2 reads SASEGT. Trimming cost V 6 bases and J 8 bases; bases outside gene matches: 9. This CDR3 contains 14 residues. The CDR3 nucleotides are TGTGCCAGCAGGAATCCGGGACAGGGGACCGGCTACACCTTC. Its protein product is CASRNPGQGTGYTF.

A single count supports this clone. V gene TRBV19 combines with J gene TRBJ2-7; no reliable D call. This CDR3 contains 13 residues. The V end lost 2 bases, the J end lost 2 bases, and 7 bases lay between the germline ends. Germline CDR1 is LNHDA and CDR2 is SQIVND (reference sequence). The CDR3 sequence is CASSINGAYEQYF. The CDR3 nucleotides read TGTGCCAGTAGTATAAATGGGGCCTACGAGCAGTACTTC.

The chain carries TRBV4-1 and TRBJ2-3; D uncertain. CDR3 length: 16 amino acids. CDR1 and CDR2 (germline): MGHRA, YSYEKL. The ends were cut back, 0 bases at V and 0 bases at J, with 10 bases in the middle. The CDR3 loop is CASSQEGSPSTDTQYF. In DNA, the CDR3 is TGCGCCAGCAGCCAAGAAGGGTCGCCTAGCACAGATACGCAGTATTTT.

The DNA for the CDR3 is TGTGCCAGCAGTCGGACAAAGGGCTCCTACGAGCAGTACTTC. This translates into CASSRTKGSYEQYF. The rearrangement uses TRBV6-5 and TRBJ2-7; perhaps TRBD1 as D (5 bases). The CDR3 length is 14 residues. Germline V CDR1 and CDR2: MNHEY, SVGAGI. V shed 5 bases and J shed 0 bases, with 11 bases lying between them.

J is TRBJ2-3 and V is TRBV19; tentative D call: TRBD2 (5 bases). This CDR3 spans 15 amino acids. Germline CDR1 and CDR2: LNHDA and SQIVND (reference sequence). V lost 3 bases to trimming and J lost 4 bases, with 14 bases between them. The CDR3 spells CASSIPNRGSDTQYF. For the CDR3, the DNA is TGTGCCAGTAGTATTCCGAATCGGGGATCAGATACGCAGTATTTT.

The chain combines TRBV30 with TRBJ2-5; 7 nucleotides align to TRBD2. The CDR3 has 15 amino acids. Losses at the gene ends were 2 bases for V and 11 bases for J; bases not matched to a gene: 17. Germline V lookup: CDR1 GTSNPN, CDR2 SVGIG (reference sequence). CDR3 bases: TGTGCCTGGAGTCTAGGGAGGGGCGAAATCTACGCGCAGTACTTC. Its protein product is CAWSLGRGEIYAQYF.

The chain links TRBV4-2 to TRBJ2-3, with 14 bases fitting TRBD2. The CDR3 totals 22 residues. Germline-derived CDR1 and CDR2 are LGHNA and YNFKEQ. The junction had 19 bases not matched to a gene; V was cut back by 3 bases and J by 2 bases. The CDR3 DNA is TGTGCCAGCAGCCAGGCTCACCTAGCCTCCGGGACTAGCGGGAGAAACACAGATACGCAGTATTTT. It is translated as CASSQAHLASGTSGRNTDTQYF.